The TCR beta chain under discussion was sequenced for a study of human T cells and chemical hapten exposure. Whole-study results and caveats: Expanded TCRs were compared with controls, and the expanded TCRs formed significantly more large CDR3 similarity clusters. Patch test score showed a positive correlation with PT1 expanded TCR counts.

Many counts were recorded for this clonotype. Its target is not known. Each CDR3 protein is one row after TCRdb ran MiXCR on the RACE reads. The sample yields around 120,000 distinct CDR3 sequences, around 10% seen once. CDR3 length: 17 residues. Germline lookup yields CDR1 MNHNY and CDR2 SVGAGI (reference sequence). Trimming removed 0 bases from V and 7 bases from J; junction bases left unmatched: 9. Time point of the sample: patch test 1, 2 weeks after DPC sensitization. Treatment: therapeutic diphenylcyclopropenone sensitization with weekly scalp DPC. The V and J genes are TRBV6-6 and TRBJ2-1; 10 positions match TRBD2. Sequences were derived from whole blood, sampled in connection with sensitization to the hapten diphenylcyclopropenone (DPC). The origin of this receptor is a woman aged 50 to 60 with alopecia areata. Some clones in this sample may be carry-over from other donors' samples. In DNA form, the CDR3 reads TGTGCCAGCAGTTACTCATCCGGGACTAGCGTCGGTAATGAGCAGTTCTTC. Translating gives CASSYSSGTSVGNEQFF.